This TCR beta chain was sequenced for a study of CXCR3-negative and CXCR3-positive naive CD8 T cells (dated by TCRdb to the late 2010s). For context, the study as a whole: Approximately 130 million TRB reads were obtained in total, roughly 1.5 +/- 0.3 million reads per library. Naive subsets from five or six donors and memory cells from 3 donors were included in the TRBV-TRBJ cluster analysis. The diversity and physicochemical repertoire analyses included fewer than twelve donors pooled from two independent experiments.

The listed sequencing device is NextSeq 550. The Human TCR Profiling Kit (MiLaboratory) was used to make UMI-labeled 5' RACE TRB cDNA libraries. The full amount of extracted RNA was used for cDNA synthesis, and the full amount of resulting cDNA was used for PCR amplification. Libraries were prepared in parallel with an identical number of PCR cycles. The paper's processing steps were these. With a requirement of at least two reads per UMI, MIGEC and MiXCR extracted about 52,000 +/- 9,100 unique UMI-labeled TRB cDNA molecules per library. On average, each library contained approximately 40,000 +/- 10,000 functional in-frame TRB CDR3 nucleotide clonotypes without stop codons. Diversity metrics, including normalized Shannon-Wiener and Chao1, were computed in VDJtools after downsampling to 5000 UMI-labeled TRB molecules per sample. Clonotype-size-weighted physicochemical properties of the central five CDR3 residues (interaction energy, strength, volume and Kidera factor 4) were computed in VDJtools. TCRdb reprocessed the reads and lists each CDR3 protein sequence as a single entry, with no DNA. TCRdb, not the original authors, processed these V and J calls. The sample table gives around 130,000 distinct CDR3 sequences. 0.59% of the sample is in the top ten clones.

Each CD8+ T cell subset was flow-sorted in triplicate, with fewer than 350,000 cells per subset placed directly into RLT lysis buffer. Naive CD8+ T cells were defined stringently as CD45RO-CCR7+CD27+CD95- to exclude memory contaminants. Peripheral blood mononuclear cells were isolated from buffy coats using standard density gradient centrifugation. A FACSAria III was used to flow-sort naive CXCR3-negative and CXCR3-positive CD8+ T cells. An RNeasy Mini Kit was used to extract total RNA from the sorted cells. A word on this clonotype: Its antigen has not been determined.

The CDR3, from cysteine to phenylalanine, totals 16 residues. No DNA appears here. The germline V gene encodes CDR1 LNHNV and CDR2 YYDKDF (reference sequence). General conclusions and limits of the study: Repertoire diversity was comparably high in both naive subsets but much lower in memory CD8+ T cells. TRBV-TRBJ usage was similar between naive CXCR3-negative and CXCR3-positive cells from the same donor, while memory cells showed distinct patterns. Because CXCR3 expression was partially decreased after cryopreservation, freshly isolated PBMCs were used for most assays. TRB CDR3s from CXCR3-positive naive cells showed higher hydrophobicity (lower Kidera factor 4), lower energy, and higher strength and volume indices than CXCR3-negative naive cells. Surface CD5, linked to self-reactivity in mice, was comparable between naive subsets; TCR interaction strength was therefore also inferred from TRB CDR3 physicochemical properties.

Material for sequencing was naive CXCR3+ CD8+ T cells from blood. According to the study, the label for this sample's cell subset or site signals: CD45RO-CCR7+CD27+CD95- naive CD8+ T cells expressing CXCR3 (TNR3+). This receptor was taken from a human donor in good health. Some clones in this sample may be carry-over from other donors' samples. The chain is assembled from TRBV15 and TRBJ2-4. The CDR3 protein sequence reads: CATSRDGRYPKNIQYF.